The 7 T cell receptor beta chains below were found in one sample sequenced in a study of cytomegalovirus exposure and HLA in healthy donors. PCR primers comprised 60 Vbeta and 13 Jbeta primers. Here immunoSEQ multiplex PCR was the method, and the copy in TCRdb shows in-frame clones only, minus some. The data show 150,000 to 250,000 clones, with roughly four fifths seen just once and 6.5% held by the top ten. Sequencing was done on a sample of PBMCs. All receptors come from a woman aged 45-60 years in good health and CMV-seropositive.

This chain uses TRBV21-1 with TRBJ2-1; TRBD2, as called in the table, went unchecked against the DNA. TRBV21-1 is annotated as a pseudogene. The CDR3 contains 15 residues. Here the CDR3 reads CASSTGTSGHNEQFF. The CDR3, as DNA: TGTGCCAGCAGCACCGGGACTAGCGGTCACAATGAGCAGTTCTTC.

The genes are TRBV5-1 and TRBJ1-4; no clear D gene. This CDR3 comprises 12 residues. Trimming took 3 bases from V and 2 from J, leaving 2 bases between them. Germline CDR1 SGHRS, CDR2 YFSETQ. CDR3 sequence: CASSSTNEKLFF. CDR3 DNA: TGCGCCAGCAGCTCTACTAATGAAAAACTGTTTTTT.

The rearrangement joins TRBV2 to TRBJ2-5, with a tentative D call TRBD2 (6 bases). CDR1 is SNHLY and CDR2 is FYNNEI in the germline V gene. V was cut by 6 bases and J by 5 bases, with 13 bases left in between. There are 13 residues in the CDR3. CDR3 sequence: CASRETGGETQYF. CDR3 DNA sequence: TGTGCCAGCAGAGAGACCGGAGGGGAGACCCAGTACTTC.

The CDR3 region is CASSVTGESYEQYF. CDR3 coding DNA: TGCGCCAGCAGCGTCACAGGGGAGTCCTACGAGCAGTACTTC. This chain connects TRBV5-1 to TRBJ2-7, with TRBD1 matching over 7 bases. The CDR3 loop spans 14 amino acids. CDR1 SGHRS and CDR2 YFSETQ come from the germline V gene. V dropped 4 bases and J dropped 1; count of bases not matched to a gene: 5.

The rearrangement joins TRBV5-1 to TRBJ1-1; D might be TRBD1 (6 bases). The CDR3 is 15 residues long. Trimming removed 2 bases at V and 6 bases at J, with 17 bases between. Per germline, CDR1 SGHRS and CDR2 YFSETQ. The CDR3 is CASSLIYQQGAEAFF. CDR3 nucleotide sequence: TGCGCCAGCAGCTTAATTTATCAACAGGGTGCTGAAGCTTTCTTT.

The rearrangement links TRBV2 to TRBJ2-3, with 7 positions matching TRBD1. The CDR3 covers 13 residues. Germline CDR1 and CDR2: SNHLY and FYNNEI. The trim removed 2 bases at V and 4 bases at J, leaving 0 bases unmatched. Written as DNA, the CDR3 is TGTGCCAGCAGTGAACAGGGGGCAGATACGCAGTATTTT. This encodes CASSEQGADTQYF.

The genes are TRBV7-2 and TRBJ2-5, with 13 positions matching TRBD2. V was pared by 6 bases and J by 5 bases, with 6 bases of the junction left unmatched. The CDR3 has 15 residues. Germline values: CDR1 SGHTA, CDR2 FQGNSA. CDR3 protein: CASRRTSGGAETQYF. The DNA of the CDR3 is TGTGCCAGCAGACGAACTAGCGGGGGGGCTGAGACCCAGTACTTC.